The clone carrying this T cell receptor beta chain has a handful of counts. TCR beta CDR3 regions were amplified from RNA transcripts. A first-round RT-PCR of the TCR CDR3 used the HTBI primer set. TCRdb used MiXCR to reprocess the multiplex PCR reads, holding one entry per CDR3 protein. The sample has approximately 600,000 distinct CDR3 sequences, less than 25% seen once. Individuals with ophthalmopathy presented a Clinical Activity Score of at least 3, a NOSPECS grade of at least 4 and a duration under 3 months. The PBMCs studied were ones that came from 10 ml fresh peripheral blood. The length of the CDR3 is 19 residues. CDR1 and CDR2 (germline): KGHDR, SFDVKD. V was clipped by 3 bases and J by 2 bases; unmatched bases: 14. The sample belongs to a study of T cells in Graves' hyperthyroidism and ophthalmopathy.

V gene TRBV24-1 combines with J gene TRBJ2-5; TRBD1 matches 10 bases. Sequenced sample: blood. The TCR was taken from a man aged 25-45 years with Graves' ophthalmopathy. The CDR3 protein is CATSDPRLGTGAKQETQYF. CDR3 bases: TGTGCCACCAGTGATCCCCGGTTGGGGACAGGGGCCAAACAAGAGACCCAGTACTTC.